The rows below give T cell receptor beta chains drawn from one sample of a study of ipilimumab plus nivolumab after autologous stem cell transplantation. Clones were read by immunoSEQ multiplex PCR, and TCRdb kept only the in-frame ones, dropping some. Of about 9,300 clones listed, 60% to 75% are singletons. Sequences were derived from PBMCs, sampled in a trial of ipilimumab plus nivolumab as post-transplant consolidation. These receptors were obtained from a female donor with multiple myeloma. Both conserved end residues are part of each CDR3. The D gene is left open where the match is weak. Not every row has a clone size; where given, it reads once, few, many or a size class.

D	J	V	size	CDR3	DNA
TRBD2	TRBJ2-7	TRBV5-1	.	CASSRGDYEQYF	TGCGCCAGCAGCCGGGGGGACTACGAGCAGTACTTC
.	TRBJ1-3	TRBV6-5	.	CASSYGRGAGNTIYF	TGTGCCAGCAGTTACGGGCGTGGAGCTGGAAACACCATATATTTT
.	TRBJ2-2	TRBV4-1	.	CASSQAENTGELFF	TGCGCCAGCAGCCAAGCAGAAAACACCGGGGAGCTGTTTTTT
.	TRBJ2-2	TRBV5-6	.	CASSLSRWQTAWELFF	TGTGCCAGCAGCTTGAGTCGGTGGCAGACGGCGTGGGAGCTGTTTTTT
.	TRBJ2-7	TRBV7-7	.	CASSPSSYEQYF	TGTGCCAGCAGCCCTAGCTCCTACGAGCAGTACTTC
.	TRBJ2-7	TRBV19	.	CASSLVGTGADEQYF	TGTGCCAGTAGTCTGGTCGGGACGGGCGCTGACGAGCAGTACTTC
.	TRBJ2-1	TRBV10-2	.	CASSIPQSGPSREQFF	TGCGCCAGCAGTATTCCTCAATCGGGACCCTCCCGTGAGCAGTTCTTC
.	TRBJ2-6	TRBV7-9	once	CASSPTPAGANVLTF	TGTGCCAGCAGCCCCACCCCGGCTGGGGCCAACGTCCTGACTTTC
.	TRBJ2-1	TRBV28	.	CASSSGGIGNNEQFF	TGTGCCAGCAGTTCCGGCGGGATCGGAAACAATGAGCAGTTCTTC
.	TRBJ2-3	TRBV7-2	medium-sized	CASSPQGSTDTQYF	TGTGCCAGCAGCCCCCAGGGTTCCACAGATACGCAGTATTTT
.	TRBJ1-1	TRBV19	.	CASLDRPNTEAFF	TGTGCCAGTTTGGACAGACCGAACACTGAAGCTTTCTTT
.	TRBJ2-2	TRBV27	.	CASSYPAGELFF	TGTGCCAGCAGCTACCCGGCCGGGGAGCTGTTTTTT
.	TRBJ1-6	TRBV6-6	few	CASIGTDSSYNSPLHF	TGTGCCAGCATAGGGACGGACAGCTCCTATAATTCACCCCTCCACTTT
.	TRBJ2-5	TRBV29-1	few	CSVSQETQYF	TGCAGCGTATCCCAAGAGACCCAGTACTTC
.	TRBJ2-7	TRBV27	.	CASSLGSTGHRLSYEQYF	TGTGCCAGCAGTTTGGGGTCAACGGGCCACCGTCTCTCCTACGAGCAGTACTTC
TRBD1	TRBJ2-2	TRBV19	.	CASQQGPGGGELFF	TGTGCCAGTCAACAGGGGCCTGGTGGCGGGGAGCTGTTTTTT
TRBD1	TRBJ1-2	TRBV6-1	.	CASREGQGAYGYTF	TGTGCCAGCAGGGAAGGACAGGGGGCTTATGGCTACACCTTC
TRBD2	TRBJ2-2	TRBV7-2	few	CASSFLGLAGTLGTGELFF	TGTGCCAGCAGCTTTCTCGGACTAGCGGGGACCCTCGGCACCGGGGAGCTGTTTTTT
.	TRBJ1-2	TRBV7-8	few	CASSPHGYGYTF	TGTGCCAGCAGCCCGCACGGCTATGGCTACACCTTC
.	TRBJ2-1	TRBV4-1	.	CASSQEWAQWQFF	TGCGCCAGCAGCCAAGAATGGGCGCAATGGCAGTTCTTC
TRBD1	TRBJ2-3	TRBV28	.	CASSTRRDRGGDTQYF	TGTGCCAGCAGTACGCGCCGGGACAGGGGAGGGGATACGCAGTATTTT
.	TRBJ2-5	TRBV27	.	CASSFPEDSSETQYF	TGTGCCAGCAGTTTCCCCGAAGACAGTTCGGAGACCCAGTACTTC
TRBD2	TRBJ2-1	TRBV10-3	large	CAIRLAGEVNEQFF	TGTGCCATCAGGCTAGCGGGGGAAGTCAATGAGCAGTTCTTC
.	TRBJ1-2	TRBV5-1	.	CASSYDKTYGYTF	TGCGCCAGCAGCTACGACAAGACTTATGGCTACACCTTC
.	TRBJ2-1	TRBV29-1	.	CSVVGAPLHDNEQFF	TGCAGCGTTGTGGGGGCCCCCCTACATGACAATGAGCAGTTCTTC
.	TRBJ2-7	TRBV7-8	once	CASSLEAGAYEQYF	TGTGCCAGCAGCTTAGAAGCGGGTGCATACGAGCAGTACTTC
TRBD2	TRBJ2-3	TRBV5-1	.	CASSLRLAEADTQYF	TGCGCCAGCAGCTTGAGACTAGCGGAGGCAGATACGCAGTATTTT